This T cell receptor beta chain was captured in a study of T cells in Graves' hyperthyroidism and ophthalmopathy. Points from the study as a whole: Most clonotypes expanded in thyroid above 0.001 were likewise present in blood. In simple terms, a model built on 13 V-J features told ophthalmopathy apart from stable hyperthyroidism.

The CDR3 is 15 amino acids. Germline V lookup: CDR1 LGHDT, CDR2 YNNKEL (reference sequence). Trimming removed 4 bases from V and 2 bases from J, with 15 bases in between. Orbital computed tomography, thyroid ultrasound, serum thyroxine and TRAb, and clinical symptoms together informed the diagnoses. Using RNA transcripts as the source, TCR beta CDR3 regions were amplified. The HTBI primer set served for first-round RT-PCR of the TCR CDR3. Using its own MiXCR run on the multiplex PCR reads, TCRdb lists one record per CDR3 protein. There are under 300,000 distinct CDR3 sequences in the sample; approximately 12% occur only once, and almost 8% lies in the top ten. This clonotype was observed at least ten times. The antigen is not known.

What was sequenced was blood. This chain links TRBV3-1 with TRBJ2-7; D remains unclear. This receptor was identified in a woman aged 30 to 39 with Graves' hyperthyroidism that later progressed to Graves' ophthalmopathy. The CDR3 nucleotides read TGTGCCAGCAGCCTGAATCCCATTCGAACCTACGAGCAGTACTTC. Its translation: CASSLNPIRTYEQYF.